Below, 27 T cell receptor beta chains from the same sample are listed, as sequenced in a study of control samples from healthy donors and cancer patients. Assay used: immunoSEQ multiplex PCR; TCRdb lists only in-frame clones, some missing. The profile shows 150,000 to 200,000 clones, roughly 94% of them singletons. The source material was blood. These receptors were obtained from a woman between 18 and 29 years old in good health.

V is TRBV28 and J is TRBJ1-1, with 12 bases that match TRBD1. CDR3 size: 16 residues. V dropped 7 bases and J dropped 7; count of bases not matched to a gene: 13. CDR1 and CDR2 from the germline V gene are MDHEN and SYDVKM. CDR3 residues: CASKEVGTGGAREAFF. The CDR3 DNA is TGTGCCAGCAAAGAAGTAGGGACAGGGGGCGCGCGTGAAGCTTTCTTT.

The V and J genes are TRBV7-9 and TRBJ2-1; D possibly corresponds to TRBD2 (6 bases). The germline V gene encodes CDR1 SEHNR and CDR2 FQNEAQ (reference sequence). Trimming left V 4 bases short and J 6 bases short, with 13 bases between. There are 14 residues in the CDR3. Here the CDR3 DNA reads TGTGCCAGCAGCTCGACCGGACTATTCAATGAGCAGTTCTTC. It translates to CASSSTGLFNEQFF.

The chain has TRBV5-1 and TRBJ1-6; D is unresolved. The CDR3 consists of 15 residues. In germline, CDR1 is SGHRS, CDR2 YFSETQ. Deletions cut 0 bases from V and 10 bases from J, with 14 bases between. The CDR3 region is CASSLGHRDSSPLHF. The CDR3 DNA follows: TGCGCCAGCAGCTTGGGACACAGAGATTCCTCACCCCTCCACTTT.

The sample holds one count of this clone. The chain uses TRBV7-3 and TRBJ2-1; D possibly matches TRBD1 or TRBD2 (5 bases each). Germline CDR1 is SGHTA and CDR2 is FQGTGA. V dropped 1 base and J dropped 3 bases, with 13 bases sitting between them. The CDR3 sequence is 16 residues long. In DNA form, the CDR3 reads TGTGCCAGCAGCTTAAAGAGGGGAGCGGACTACAATGAGCAGTTCTTC. As protein: CASSLKRGADYNEQFF.

The chain combines TRBV9 with TRBJ2-5; weak D call: TRBD2 (5 bases). Trimming took 4 bases from V and 2 from J, leaving 15 bases between them. Germline V gene lookup returns CDR1 SGDLS and CDR2 YYNGEE. The CDR3 spans 15 residues. The DNA for the CDR3 is TGTGCCAGCAGCCCCCGCCTGGGAGAACAAGAGACCCAGTACTTC. Amino acid sequence: CASSPRLGEQETQYF. Full variable domain (rest looked up from reference TRBV9 and TRBJ2-5): DSGVTQTPKHLITATGQRVTLRCSPRSGDLSVYWYQQSLDQGLQFLIQYYNGEERAKGNILERFSAQQFPDLHSELNLSSLELGDSALYFCASSPRLGEQETQYFGPGTRLLVL.

The rearrangement joins TRBV5-6 to TRBJ2-7; D unclear. Trimming left V 0 bases short and J 5 bases short, with 3 bases between. Germline V gene sequence: CDR1 SGHDT, CDR2 YYEEEE. The CDR3 runs to 11 residues. The chain's CDR3 is CASSLADEQYF. CDR3 DNA: TGTGCCAGCAGCTTGGCGGACGAGCAGTACTTC.

The chain has TRBV11-2 and TRBJ1-6; a weak D match, TRBD1 (6 bases). The germline CDR1 and CDR2 sequences are SGHAT and FQNNGV. The CDR3 contains 14 residues. The V gene lost 5 bases and the J gene lost 4 bases, with 9 bases spanning the gap. The CDR3 region is CASSRTAYNSPLHF. The CDR3 nucleotides read TGTGCCAGCAGCCGGACAGCATATAATTCACCCCTCCACTTT.

This sequence joins TRBV19 and TRBJ2-3, with D perhaps TRBD1 (5 bases). V lost 3 bases to trimming and J lost 6 bases, with 13 bases between them. The CDR3 is 14 amino acids. In germline, CDR1 is LNHDA, CDR2 SQIVND (reference sequence). The CDR3 DNA is TGTGCCAGTAGTATCAGACAGTACCTCGATACGCAGTATTTT. It specifies CASSIRQYLDTQYF.

The V gene is TRBV5-6, the J gene TRBJ1-5; D possibly corresponds to TRBD1 (6 bases). The CDR3 contains 14 residues. The V end was cut by 4 bases, the J end by 6 bases, with 14 bases between. Germline assignment: CDR1 SGHDT and CDR2 YYEEEE. The CDR3 loop is CASSLGGIGQPQHF. The CDR3 DNA reads TGTGCCAGCAGCCTGGGGGGCATCGGTCAGCCCCAGCATTTT. The whole variable domain, remainder taken from reference TRBV5-6 and TRBJ1-5, is DAGVTQSPTHLIKTRGQQVTLRCSPKSGHDTVSWYQQALGQGPQFIFQYYEEEERQRGNFPDRFSGHQFPNYSSELNVNALLLGDSALYLCASSLGGIGQPQHFGDGTRLSIL.

J is TRBJ2-1 and V is TRBV2; TRBD2 aligns across 9 bases. The J segment lost 9 bases and the V segment lost 3 bases, leaving 3 bases of the junction unmatched. Germline loops: CDR1 SNHLY, CDR2 FYNNEI. The CDR3 is 13 amino acids. The CDR3 nucleotides are TGTGCCAGCAGTGAGGGCGGGGGGGGTGAGCAGTTCTTC. The encoded protein is CASSEGGGGEQFF.

This clone was picked up a small number of times. The gene calls are TRBV19 and TRBJ1-5; no clear D. Between the trimmed V and J ends, which lost 5 bases and 9 bases, there was a span of 8 bases. This CDR3 has 11 amino acids. Per germline, CDR1 LNHDA and CDR2 SQIVND (reference sequence). This chain's CDR3 is CASSSGLPQHF. In DNA, the CDR3 is TGTGCCAGTAGTTCTGGACTGCCCCAGCATTTT.

This chain joins TRBV11-2 and TRBJ2-2; D remains unclear. V gave up 7 bases and J gave up 5 bases, with 14 bases separating them. The V gene's germline CDR1 is SGHAT and CDR2 FQNNGV. The CDR3 spans 14 residues. The CDR3 DNA follows: TGTGCCAGCACCCGAATTGACGCAACCGGGGAGCTGTTTTTT. Its protein is CASTRIDATGELFF.

This clone was recorded once. The chain joins TRBV18 to TRBJ1-5; 9 bases map to TRBD1. The CDR3 consists of 13 residues. Germline V gene data show CDR1 as KGHSH and CDR2 as LQKENI. V was clipped by 3 bases and J by 7 bases; unmatched bases: 1. The CDR3 protein is CASSPTGGQPQHF. CDR3 in DNA: TGTGCCAGCTCACCGACAGGGGGGCAGCCCCAGCATTTT.

The rearrangement joins TRBV5-5 to TRBJ1-4; 10 nucleotides line up with TRBD1. The V gene end was trimmed by 4 bases and the J gene end by 0 bases; junction bases not matched to a gene: 3. Germline loops: CDR1 SGHKS, CDR2 YYEKEE (reference sequence). This CDR3 comprises 16 residues. This chain's CDR3 is CASSRQGAATNEKLFF. CDR3 in DNA: TGTGCCAGCAGCCGACAGGGGGCAGCAACTAATGAAAAACTGTTTTTT.

The chain uses TRBV10-1 and TRBJ1-2; tentatively, D is TRBD1 (6 bases). The germline gives CDR1 WNHNN, CDR2 SYGVQD (reference sequence). CDR3 length: 16 amino acids. V was shortened by 7 bases and J by 0 bases, with 18 bases between the two germline ends. The CDR3 DNA sequence: TGCGCCAGCATAGCACAGGGAGAAAAGGCTAACTATGGCTACACCTTC. The encoded protein is CASIAQGEKANYGYTF.

The chain uses TRBV9 and TRBJ2-3; 9 bases fit TRBD2. Germline CDR1 is SGDLS and CDR2 is YYNGEE. Trimming cost V 3 bases and J 0 bases; bases outside gene matches: 11. CDR3 length: 18 residues. Written as DNA, the CDR3 is TGTGCCAGCAGCGCGGTAGCGGGAGTGGGGTCCAGCACAGATACGCAGTATTTT. Protein product: CASSAVAGVGSSTDTQYF. The whole variable domain, remainder taken from reference TRBV9 and TRBJ2-3, is DSGVTQTPKHLITATGQRVTLRCSPRSGDLSVYWYQQSLDQGLQFLIQYYNGEERAKGNILERFSAQQFPDLHSELNLSSLELGDSALYFCASSAVAGVGSSTDTQYFGPGTRLTVL.

This chain links TRBV9 with TRBJ1-6; a possible D gene is TRBD1 (5 bases). This CDR3 has 15 residues. Germline-derived CDR1 and CDR2 are SGDLS and YYNGEE. V lost 3 bases to trimming and J lost 5 bases, with 12 bases between them. CDR3 in amino acids: CASSARDGNNSPLHF. The CDR3 DNA follows: TGTGCCAGCAGCGCCCGGGACGGCAATAATTCACCCCTCCACTTT.

The chain recombines TRBV27 with TRBJ1-6, with 7 positions matching TRBD1. In germline, CDR1 is MNHEY, CDR2 SMNVEV (reference sequence). With V trimmed by 6 bases and J by 7 bases, 6 bases remained unmatched. This CDR3 region has 14 residues. CDR3 amino acids: CASRIQGDNSPLHF. CDR3 sequence (DNA): TGTGCCAGCAGGATCCAGGGGGACAATTCACCCCTCCACTTT.

Concerning this clone: No DNA is shown, since the ends of the CDR3 on it are uncertain; the CDR3 is the one TCRdb lists. This chain uses TRBV2 with TRBJ2-7; TRBD1 is the table's D call and was not checked against the DNA. Germline-derived CDR1 and CDR2 are SNHLY and FYNNEI. Termini included, the CDR3 measures 13 amino acids. CDR3 region: CASILGREYEQYF.

The CDR3 sequence: CASSTPTNTLIPYGYTF. As DNA, the CDR3 is TGTGCCAGCAGCACGCCTACGAACACCCTTATCCCCTATGGCTACACCTTC. This chain connects TRBV28 to TRBJ1-2; the D is unclear. CDR3 length: 17 residues. Trimming shortened V by 6 bases and J by 4 bases, and 24 bases separated the two germline ends. Germline V lookup: CDR1 MDHEN, CDR2 SYDVKM.

The chain links TRBV6-5 to TRBJ2-7; 8 bases are shared with TRBD1. In germline, CDR1 is MNHEY, CDR2 SVGAGI. There are 15 residues in the CDR3. The V gene end was trimmed by 8 bases and the J gene end by 4 bases; junction bases not matched to a gene: 13. The CDR3 spells CASALTGTGTYEQYF. DNA of the CDR3: TGTGCCAGCGCCCTAACCGGGACAGGCACGTACGAGCAGTACTTC.

V and J are TRBV18 and TRBJ2-1, with 12 bases identical to TRBD2. CDR3 size: 15 residues. The trim removed 3 bases at V and 8 bases at J, leaving 5 bases unmatched. CDR1 KGHSH and CDR2 LQKENI come from the germline V gene. CDR3 residues: CASSPTSGRFYEQFF. CDR3 coding DNA: TGTGCCAGCTCACCGACTAGCGGGAGATTCTATGAGCAGTTCTTC.

The chain is built from TRBV11-2 and TRBJ2-6; 7 nucleotides agree with TRBD1. There are 16 residues in the CDR3. The J segment lost 2 bases and the V segment lost 5 bases, leaving 6 bases of the junction unmatched. CDR1 SGHAT and CDR2 FQNNGV come from the germline V gene. The CDR3 is CASSPVGTAGANVLTF. The CDR3 region has the DNA TGTGCCAGCAGCCCGGTCGGGACAGCTGGGGCCAACGTCCTGACTTTC.

Points on this clone: Other DNA sequences in the same sample also yield this CDR3. The gene calls are TRBV19 and TRBJ1-3, with D tentatively TRBD1 (6 bases). CDR1 LNHDA and CDR2 SQIVND come from the germline V gene (reference sequence). V lost 5 bases to trimming and J lost 4 bases, with 12 bases between them. CDR3 length equals 14 residues. CDR3 protein: CASSPQGSGNTIYF. For the CDR3, the DNA is TGTGCCAGTAGTCCACAGGGATCCGGAAACACCATATATTTT.

On this clone: The junction differs from germline at one of its ends, possibly a read error. This chain links TRBV28 with TRBJ2-1; maybe TRBD1 (5 bases). The CDR3 covers 16 residues. CDR1 is MDHEN and CDR2 is SYDVKM in the germline V gene. In DNA, the CDR3 is TGTGCCAGCAGTGGCCATAGACAGCCGCGTAATAATGGGCAGTTCTTC. Protein: CASSGHRQPRNNGQFF.

The sample holds one count of this clone. The genes are TRBV6-5 and TRBJ2-7; weak D call: TRBD2 (6 bases). V shed 6 bases and J shed 0 bases, with 9 bases lying between them. This CDR3 spans 13 amino acids. The germline V gene has CDR1 MNHEY and CDR2 SVGAGI. CDR3 residues: CASSPGGSYEQYF. As DNA, the CDR3 is TGTGCCAGCAGCCCCGGGGGCTCCTACGAGCAGTACTTC.

V is TRBV7-2 and J is TRBJ1-6; D is perhaps TRBD1 (6 bases). V was clipped by 2 bases and J by 7 bases, with 12 bases between them. This CDR3 has 15 amino acids. Germline V gives CDR1 SGHTA, CDR2 FQGNSA. CDR3 protein: CASSLSGGANSPLHF. The CDR3 bases are TGTGCCAGCAGCTTAAGTGGGGGCGCGAATTCACCCCTCCACTTT.